These 5 T cell receptor beta chains were all obtained from the same sample, sequenced in a study of shared clonotypes between healthy human individuals. Data came from immunoSEQ multiplex PCR; TCRdb stores just in-frame clones and leaves some out. The data hold over a million clones, with around four fifths observed a single time. The sequenced sample consisted of memory CD4+ T cells sorted from blood. Specified subset: CD45RA-negative fraction. All receptors come from a man aged 18 to 35 in good health.

With regard to this clone: This CDR3 is also generated by other DNA sequences in the sample. The chain carries TRBV19 and TRBJ2-5; D uncertain. V gave up 4 bases and J gave up 1 base, with 7 bases separating them. The germline V gene encodes CDR1 LNHDA and CDR2 SQIVND (reference sequence). This CDR3 region has 13 residues. The CDR3 DNA follows: TGTGCCAGTAGTAGGGGTATCCAAGAGACCCAGTACTTC. It encodes CASSRGIQETQYF. Full variable domain (missing parts from reference TRBV19 and TRBJ2-5): DGGITQSPKYLFRKEGQNVTLSCEQNLNHDAMYWYRQDPGQGLRLIYYSQIVNDFQKGDIAEGYSVSREKKESFPLTVTSAQKNPTAFYLCASSRGIQETQYFGPGTRLLVL.

This clone was seen more than once but under ten times. V and J are TRBV5-6 and TRBJ1-3; no reliable D call. Germline CDR1 is SGHDT and CDR2 is YYEEEE. Trimming took off 2 bases at V and 0 bases at J, with 15 bases between the two ends. This CDR3 contains 17 residues. This CDR3 reads CASSFARTGYSGNTIYF. CDR3 nucleotide sequence: TGTGCCAGCAGCTTCGCCCGGACGGGGTACTCTGGAAACACCATATATTTT. Combining the CDR3 with reference TRBV5-6 and TRBJ1-3 gives the whole variable domain DAGVTQSPTHLIKTRGQQVTLRCSPKSGHDTVSWYQQALGQGPQFIFQYYEEEERQRGNFPDRFSGHQFPNYSSELNVNALLLGDSALYLCASSFARTGYSGNTIYFGEGSWLTVV.

This clone appeared a single time. J is TRBJ1-6 and V is TRBV30; D possibly corresponds to TRBD1 (6 bases). Germline CDR1 is GTSNPN and CDR2 is SVGIG (reference sequence). Trimming stripped 0 bases from V and 7 bases from J, with 13 bases between. The CDR3 covers 15 residues. CDR3 coding DNA: TGTGCCTGGAGTGTACAAGGGGGGATCAATTCACCCCTCCACTTT. Protein product: CAWSVQGGINSPLHF.

The chain couples TRBV5-4 to TRBJ1-6; TRBD1 matches 10 bases. Germline values: CDR1 SGHNT, CDR2 YYREEE (reference sequence). V trimming: 4 bases; J trimming: 9 bases; junction bases outside the gene matches: 7. The CDR3 is 15 amino acids. CDR3 protein: CASSTRQGAGSPLHF. Written as DNA, the CDR3 is TGTGCCAGCAGCACCCGACAGGGGGCAGGTTCACCCCTCCACTTT.

The chain links TRBV6-1 to TRBJ2-5; 9 nucleotides line up with TRBD2. V lost 4 bases to trimming and J lost 5 bases; unmatched junction nucleotides: 11. Per germline, CDR1 MNHNS and CDR2 SASEGT. This CDR3 has 16 amino acids. The CDR3 coding sequence is TGTGCCAGCAGTGTTAGCGGGAGCTCGGCTTGGGAGACCCAGTACTTC. It encodes CASSVSGSSAWETQYF.